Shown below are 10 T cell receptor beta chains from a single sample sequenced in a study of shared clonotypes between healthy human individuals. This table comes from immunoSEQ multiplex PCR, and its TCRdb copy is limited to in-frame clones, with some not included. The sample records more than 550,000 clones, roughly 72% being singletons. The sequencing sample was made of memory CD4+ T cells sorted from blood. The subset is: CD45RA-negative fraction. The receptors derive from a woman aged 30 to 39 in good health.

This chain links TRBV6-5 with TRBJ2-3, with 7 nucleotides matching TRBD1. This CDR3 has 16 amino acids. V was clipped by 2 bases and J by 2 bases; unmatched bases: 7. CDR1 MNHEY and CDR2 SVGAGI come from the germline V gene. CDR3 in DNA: TGTGCCAGCAGTTACACACGGGACAGCATCACAGATACGCAGTATTTT. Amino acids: CASSYTRDSITDTQYF.

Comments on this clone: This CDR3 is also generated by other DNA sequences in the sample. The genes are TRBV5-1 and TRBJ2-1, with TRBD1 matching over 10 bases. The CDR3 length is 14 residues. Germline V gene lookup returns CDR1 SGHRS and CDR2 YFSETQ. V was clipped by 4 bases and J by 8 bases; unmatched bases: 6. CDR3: CASSRDRGRDEQFF. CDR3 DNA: TGCGCCAGCAGCCGCGACAGGGGGCGTGATGAGCAGTTCTTC.

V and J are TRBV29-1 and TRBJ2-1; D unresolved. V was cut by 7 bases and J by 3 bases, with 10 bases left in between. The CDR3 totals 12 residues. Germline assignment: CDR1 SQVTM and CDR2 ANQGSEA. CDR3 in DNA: TGCAGCGCCGATGACGACTACAATGAGCAGTTCTTC. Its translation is CSADDDYNEQFF.

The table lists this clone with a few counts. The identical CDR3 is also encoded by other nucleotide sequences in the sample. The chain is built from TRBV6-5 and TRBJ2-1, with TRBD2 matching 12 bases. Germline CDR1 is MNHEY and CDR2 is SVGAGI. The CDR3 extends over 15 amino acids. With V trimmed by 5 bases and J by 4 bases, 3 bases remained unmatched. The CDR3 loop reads CASSTGLAGYNEQFF. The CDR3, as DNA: TGTGCCAGCAGTACGGGACTAGCGGGTTACAATGAGCAGTTCTTC.

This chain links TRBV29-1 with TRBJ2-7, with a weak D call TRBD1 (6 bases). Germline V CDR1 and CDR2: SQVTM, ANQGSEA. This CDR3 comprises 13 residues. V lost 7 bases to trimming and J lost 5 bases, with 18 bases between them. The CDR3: CSATGTNVHEQYF. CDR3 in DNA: TGCAGCGCCACCGGGACAAACGTCCACGAGCAGTACTTC.

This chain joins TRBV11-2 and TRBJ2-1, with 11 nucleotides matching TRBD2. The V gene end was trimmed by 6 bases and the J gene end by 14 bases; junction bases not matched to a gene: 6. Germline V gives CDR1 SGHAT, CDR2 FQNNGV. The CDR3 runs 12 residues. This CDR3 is CASRRLAGTEFF. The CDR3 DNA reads TGTGCCAGCAGAAGACTAGCGGGGACTGAGTTCTTC.

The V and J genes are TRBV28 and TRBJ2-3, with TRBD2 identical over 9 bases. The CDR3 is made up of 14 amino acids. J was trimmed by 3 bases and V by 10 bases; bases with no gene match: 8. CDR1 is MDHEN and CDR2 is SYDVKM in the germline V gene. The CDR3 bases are TGTGCCACCTGTAGCGGGAGTGGAACAGATACGCAGTATTTT. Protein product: CATCSGSGTDTQYF.

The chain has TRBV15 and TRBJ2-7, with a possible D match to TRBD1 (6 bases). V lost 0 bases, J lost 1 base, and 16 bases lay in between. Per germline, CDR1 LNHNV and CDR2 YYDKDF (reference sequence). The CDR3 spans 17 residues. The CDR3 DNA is TGTGCCACCAGCAGAGAGGGACAACTGGCCCCTTCCTACGAGCAGTACTTC. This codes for CATSREGQLAPSYEQYF.

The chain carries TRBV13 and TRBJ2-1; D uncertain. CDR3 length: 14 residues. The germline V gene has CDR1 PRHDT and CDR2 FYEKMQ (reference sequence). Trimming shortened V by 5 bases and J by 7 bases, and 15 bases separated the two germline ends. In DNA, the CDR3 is TGTGCCAGCAGCACCCTGACCGACTCGAATGAGCAGTTCTTC. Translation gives CASSTLTDSNEQFF.

The CDR3 is CASSSVPGLGKNTGELFF. The CDR3 DNA follows: TGTGCCAGCAGTTCAGTCCCAGGACTAGGAAAGAACACCGGGGAGCTGTTTTTT. The rearrangement uses TRBV7-2 and TRBJ2-2; 7 bases agree with TRBD2. The CDR3 has 18 residues. The trim removed 6 bases at V and 1 base at J, leaving 14 bases unmatched. CDR1 is SGHTA, CDR2 FQGNSA, per germline.